The 32 T cell receptor beta chains listed next were all sequenced from one sample in a study of T cells after yellow fever vaccination. TCRdb processed the 5' RACE reads anew with MiXCR; each CDR3 protein has one entry. The profile shows approximately 330,000 distinct CDR3 sequences, about 12% of them singletons. The specimen comprised CD4+ T cells sorted from PBMCs, sampled 15 days after the yellow fever booster vaccination. The receptors stem from a man between 18 and 29 years old who received the YFV17D yellow fever vaccine.

This clonotype has a handful of counts. This rearrangement joins TRBV20-1 to TRBJ1-4; 7 bases align to TRBD1. The V gene end was trimmed by 0 bases and the J gene end by 8 bases; junction bases not matched to a gene: 9. This CDR3 is 15 amino acids long. Germline V gene sequence: CDR1 DFQATT, CDR2 SNEGSKA (reference sequence). In DNA form, the CDR3 reads TGCAGTGCTAGAGATCCCCGACAGGGAGACGAAAAACTGTTTTTT. It specifies CSARDPRQGDEKLFF.

This chain uses TRBV24-1 with TRBJ2-3; D is perhaps TRBD2 (6 bases). Looked up from germline, CDR1 is KGHDR and CDR2 is SFDVKD. V dropped 4 bases and J dropped 6 bases, with 16 bases sitting between them. There are 15 residues in the CDR3. The CDR3 loop is CATSDPYSAGDTQYF. DNA for the CDR3: TGTGCCACCAGTGACCCTTACTCCGCGGGGGATACGCAGTATTTT.

At least ten counts were recorded for this clonotype. One end of the junction varies from germline; a read error may be responsible. This chain joins TRBV5-1 and TRBJ2-2; D unclear. The CDR3 loop spans 12 amino acids. Looked up from germline, CDR1 is SGHRS and CDR2 is YFSETQ. The CDR3 DNA reads TGTGCCAGCAGCTTCGGAACCGGGGAGCTGTTTTTT. Its protein product is CASSFGTGELFF.

This clonotype has ten or more counts. CDR3 region: CATSSWGEQFF. Written as DNA, the CDR3 is TGTGCCACCTCCTCTTGGGGTGAGCAGTTCTTC. J is TRBJ2-1 and V is TRBV7-8; no reliable D call. The length of the CDR3 is 11 residues. Germline values: CDR1 SGHVS, CDR2 FQNEAQ. V shed 10 bases and J shed 9 bases, with 13 bases lying between them.

This clonotype has more than one count but fewer than ten. The rearrangement links TRBV2 to TRBJ2-5, with a weak D call TRBD2 (7 bases). Germline V CDR1 and CDR2: SNHLY, FYNNEI. This CDR3 contains 15 residues. The V gene lost 9 bases and the J gene lost 0 bases, with 17 bases spanning the gap. This CDR3 reads CASERAGAYQETQYF. The CDR3 bases are TGTGCCAGTGAGAGGGCGGGGGCGTACCAAGAGACCCAGTACTTC.

This clonotype has more than one count but fewer than ten. This chain links TRBV28 with TRBJ2-1; 12 bases are shared with TRBD2. Germline lookup yields CDR1 MDHEN and CDR2 SYDVKM. With 5 bases clipped from V and 5 bases from J, the junction kept 7 bases outside the gene matches. The CDR3 spans 16 residues. The CDR3 is CASSSAGTSGHNEQFF. The CDR3 nucleotides read TGTGCCAGCAGTAGCGCCGGGACTAGCGGGCACAATGAGCAGTTCTTC.

This chain uses TRBV19 with TRBJ1-1; 11 nucleotides align to TRBD1. The CDR3 is 16 amino acids. The trim removed 7 bases at V and 4 bases at J, leaving 11 bases unmatched. Germline V gene data show CDR1 as LNHDA and CDR2 as SQIVND (reference sequence). The CDR3 sequence: CASILRTGGWGTEAFF. CDR3 sequence (DNA): TGTGCCAGTATTTTGCGGACAGGGGGCTGGGGCACTGAAGCTTTCTTT.

The chain uses TRBV4-3 and TRBJ2-2; 10 positions match TRBD2. This CDR3 has 17 amino acids. The V gene's germline CDR1 is LGHNA and CDR2 YSLEER. J gave up 2 bases and V 1 base, and 4 bases lay outside the gene matches. CDR3 nucleotides: TGCGCCAGCAGCCAAGGAGCGGGGGGGCCCAACACCGGGGAGCTGTTTTTT. Its protein product is CASSQGAGGPNTGELFF.

This clonotype was seen a few times. The rearrangement joins TRBV20-1 to TRBJ1-5, with unresolved D. Germline V gives CDR1 DFQATT, CDR2 SNEGSKA (reference sequence). The CDR3 extends over 14 amino acids. Trimming took 3 bases from V and 0 from J, leaving 9 bases between them. DNA of the CDR3: TGCAGTGCTAGTATCTCAGTTAGCAATCAGCCCCAGCATTTT. It encodes CSASISVSNQPQHF.

For the CDR3, the DNA is TGCAGTGCTCAGCTCGGGACTAGCGGGGGCTACGAGCAGTACTTC. Protein product: CSAQLGTSGGYEQYF. The chain joins TRBV20-1 to TRBJ2-7, with TRBD2 matching over 14 bases. CDR3 size: 15 residues. Germline V lookup: CDR1 DFQATT, CDR2 SNEGSKA (reference sequence). V gave up 5 bases and J gave up 3 bases; unmatched junction bases: 6.

This clonotype was seen many times. This rearrangement joins TRBV3-1 to TRBJ2-3; D possibly corresponds to TRBD1 (6 bases). The CDR3 consists of 15 residues. The V and J ends lost 1 base and 0 bases respectively, with 8 bases between them. Germline V gene sequence: CDR1 LGHDT, CDR2 YNNKEL (reference sequence). DNA of the CDR3: TGTGCCAGCAGCCAAGGGGGGCCAAGCACAGATACGCAGTATTTT. Translation: CASSQGGPSTDTQYF.

V is TRBV20-1 and J is TRBJ2-5; no clear D. Germline values: CDR1 DFQATT, CDR2 SNEGSKA (reference sequence). This CDR3 is 11 amino acids long. V was clipped by 3 bases and J by 5 bases, with 7 bases between them. CDR3 loop: CSASLGETQYF. The CDR3 region has the DNA TGCAGTGCTAGTCTAGGGGAGACCCAGTACTTC.

The count of this clonotype is one. The rearrangement joins TRBV12-3 or TRBV12-4 to TRBJ2-1, with 9 bases that match TRBD2. Losses at the gene ends were 1 base for V and 5 bases for J; bases not matched to a gene: 3. CDR3 length: 15 amino acids. CDR3 sequence reads: CASSLVASGNNEQFF. CDR3 DNA: TGTGCCAGCAGTTTAGTGGCTAGCGGGAACAATGAGCAGTTCTTC.

This clonotype was picked up a small number of times. The V call is TRBV6-2 or TRBV6-3, the J call TRBJ1-1, with D maybe TRBD1 (6 bases). CDR3 length: 15 residues. Trimming removed 1 base at V and 4 bases at J, with 13 bases between. Germline CDR1 reads MNHEY; CDR2 reads SVGEGT. CDR3 sequence reads: CASSYLGGYGTEAFF. In nucleotides, the CDR3 is TGTGCCAGCAGTTACTTAGGGGGGTACGGCACTGAAGCTTTCTTT.

The table lists this clonotype with many counts. The chain couples TRBV29-1 to TRBJ1-1; 7 positions match TRBD1. The germline V gene has CDR1 SQVTM and CDR2 ANQGSEA. This CDR3 region has 12 residues. This CDR3 is CSGGQLNTEAFF. DNA for the CDR3: TGCAGTGGGGGACAGTTGAACACTGAAGCTTTCTTT.

This clonotype was seen ten or more times. This chain connects TRBV7-3 to TRBJ2-2, with D tentatively TRBD1 or TRBD2 (5 bases each). V shed 6 bases and J shed 5 bases, with 25 bases lying between them. The germline CDR1 and CDR2 sequences are SGHTA and FQGTGA. This CDR3 is built from 18 residues. CDR3 DNA sequence: TGTGCCAGCAGTCAAATGCGCCAGGGAGTTGTGGCAACCGGGGAGCTGTTTTTT. The encoded protein is CASSQMRQGVVATGELFF.

V and J are TRBV3-1 and TRBJ1-2; D remains ambiguous. V dropped 0 bases and J dropped 5 bases, with 10 bases sitting between them. This CDR3 is built from 14 residues. Germline-derived CDR1 and CDR2 are LGHDT and YNNKEL (reference sequence). The CDR3 is CASSQEPRSYGYTF. The CDR3 DNA reads as TGTGCCAGCAGCCAAGAGCCCAGGAGTTATGGCTACACCTTC.

This clonotype was picked up a small number of times. The V and J genes are TRBV7-9 and TRBJ1-2; a possible D gene is TRBD1 (6 bases). The CDR3 is 12 amino acids. V was shortened by 4 bases and J by 8 bases, with 11 bases between the two germline ends. CDR1 and CDR2 from the germline V gene are SEHNR and FQNEAQ (reference sequence). The CDR3 reads CASSYEGGGYTF. The CDR3 DNA sequence: TGTGCCAGCAGCTACGAGGGGGGAGGCTACACCTTC.

The chain combines TRBV5-5 with TRBJ2-7; D may correspond to TRBD1 or TRBD2 (5 bases each). Germline V gene data show CDR1 as SGHKS and CDR2 as YYEKEE (reference sequence). The CDR3 length is 15 residues. V dropped 4 bases and J dropped 1 base, with 15 bases sitting between them. Here the CDR3 DNA reads TGTGCCAGCAGCCGGGACCCAATCGGGTCCTACGAGCAGTACGTC. As protein: CASSRDPIGSYEQYV.

The chain combines TRBV20-1 with TRBJ1-2, with unresolved D. Looked up from germline, CDR1 is DFQATT and CDR2 is SNEGSKA (reference sequence). The CDR3 runs to 13 residues. V shed 1 base and J shed 8 bases, with 14 bases lying between them. CDR3 DNA sequence: TGCAGTGCTAGAGTAGGCAGGCCTATGGGCTACACCTTC. The encoded protein is CSARVGRPMGYTF.

The gene calls are TRBV30 and TRBJ2-7; D gene uncertain. Trimming removed 2 bases from V and 6 bases from J, with 11 bases in between. CDR3 length: 12 amino acids. Germline assignment: CDR1 GTSNPN and CDR2 SVGIG (reference sequence). CDR3 nucleotides: TGTGCCTGGAGTCTTTCCCCGGCCGAGCAGTACTTC. Protein sequence: CAWSLSPAEQYF.

This clonotype has a handful of counts. The chain has TRBV5-5 and TRBJ2-1; D gene uncertain. The germline gives CDR1 SGHKS, CDR2 YYEKEE (reference sequence). There are 15 residues in the CDR3. Deletions cut 1 base from V and 5 bases from J, with 13 bases between. The CDR3 loop reads CASSLYPDGNNEQFF. The CDR3 DNA is TGTGCCAGCAGCTTGTACCCCGACGGTAACAATGAGCAGTTCTTC.

V is TRBV5-4 and J is TRBJ1-2; possibly TRBD1 for D (6 bases). Trimming cost V 2 bases and J 4 bases, with 12 bases left between them. CDR1 is SGHNT and CDR2 is YYREEE in the germline V gene (reference sequence). The CDR3 has 14 amino acids. CDR3 in DNA: TGTGCCAGCAGCTTTAACAGGGCATCCTATGGCTACACCTTC. This encodes CASSFNRASYGYTF.

The chain joins TRBV18 to TRBJ1-1; 7 nucleotides line up with TRBD1. Germline CDR1 is KGHSH and CDR2 is LQKENI. This CDR3 has 15 residues. V lost 4 bases, J lost 5 bases, and 10 bases stayed unmatched. In nucleotides, the CDR3 is TGTGCCAGCTCACTGAGACAGGGTCAGGGTACTGAAGCTTTCTTT. Encoded protein: CASSLRQGQGTEAFF. The full variable domain, rest sourced from reference TRBV18 and TRBJ1-1, is NAGVMQNPRHLVRRRGQEARLRCSPMKGHSHVYWYRQLPEEGLKFMVYLQKENIIDESGMPKERFSAEFPKEGPSILRIQQVVRGDSAAYFCASSLRQGQGTEAFFGQGTRLTVV.

This clonotype turned up a few times. This chain connects TRBV7-2 to TRBJ2-3; 9 nucleotides agree with TRBD1. V dropped 5 bases and J dropped 0; count of bases not matched to a gene: 3. The germline V gene encodes CDR1 SGHTA and CDR2 FQGNSA. The CDR3 runs to 15 residues. The CDR3 coding sequence is TGTGCCAGCAGCGAGGGACAGGGAAGCACAGATACGCAGTATTTT. It translates to CASSEGQGSTDTQYF.

This sequence joins TRBV6-2 or TRBV6-3 and TRBJ1-5; D is unclear. From germline, CDR1 is MNHEY and CDR2 SVGEGT. The CDR3 totals 13 residues. Trimming shortened V by 2 bases and J by 5 bases, and 7 bases separated the two germline ends. The CDR3 loop is CASSYGPDQPQHF. CDR3 DNA: TGTGCCAGCAGTTACGGACCAGATCAGCCCCAGCATTTT.

The CDR3 region has the DNA TGCAGCGTTGCCTACAGGGTTCGGGCTGAAGCTTTCTTT. It yields the protein CSVAYRVRAEAFF. V gene TRBV29-1 combines with J gene TRBJ1-1; D might be TRBD1 (6 bases). Germline CDR1 SQVTM, CDR2 ANQGSEA. CDR3 length equals 13 residues. Trimming shortened V by 4 bases and J by 6 bases, and 15 bases separated the two germline ends.

The V gene is TRBV4-2, the J gene TRBJ2-5, with 8 nucleotides matching TRBD2. The trim removed 4 bases at V and 4 bases at J, leaving 8 bases unmatched. Germline V lookup: CDR1 LGHNA, CDR2 YNFKEQ. The CDR3 runs to 15 residues. CDR3 bases: TGTGCCAGCAGCCTAGAGCGGGGGTGGATAGAGACCCAGTACTTC. Translated, it gives CASSLERGWIETQYF.

The chain couples TRBV12-3 or TRBV12-4 to TRBJ2-1, with 8 bases matching TRBD2. The V segment lost 2 bases and the J segment 4 bases; nucleotides outside the gene matches: 1. The CDR3 sequence is 14 residues long. The CDR3 nucleotides are TGTGCCAGCAGTTTACTAGCGGGTTACAATGAGCAGTTCTTC. Amino acid sequence: CASSLLAGYNEQFF.

This clonotype has only a few counts. The chain couples TRBV27 to TRBJ2-6; D not resolved. CDR3 size: 19 residues. The germline V gene has CDR1 MNHEY and CDR2 SMNVEV (reference sequence). The V end was cut by 5 bases, the J end by 1 base, with 21 bases between. The CDR3 sequence: CASSKDGSIGSSGANVLTF. In DNA, the CDR3 is TGTGCCAGCAGTAAGGACGGGTCGATTGGGTCATCTGGGGCCAACGTCCTGACTTTC.

The chain uses TRBV12-3 or TRBV12-4 and TRBJ2-4, with D possibly being TRBD2 (7 bases). The V end was cut by 7 bases, the J end by 2 bases, with 18 bases between. This CDR3 is built from 16 residues. CDR3 DNA: TGTGCCAGCACCCCTAGAGGCGGGGGCACCAAAAACATTCAGTACTTC. Encoded protein: CASTPRGGGTKNIQYF.

V is TRBV20-1 and J is TRBJ2-4, with 12 bases that match TRBD1. Germline V gene sequence: CDR1 DFQATT, CDR2 SNEGSKA (reference sequence). After removal of 2 bases from V and 0 bases from J, the junction contained 8 bases not matched to a gene. CDR3 length: 18 residues. The CDR3 bases are TGCAGTGCTAGACCGGGACAGGGGGCGCTTGGAGCCAAAAACATTCAGTACTTC. Encoded protein: CSARPGQGALGAKNIQYF.